A single TCR beta chain is shown here with its context. Measured with immunoSEQ multiplex PCR; TCRdb has only the in-frame clones, and not every one. This sample has 650,000 to 800,000 clones, with about 90% found just once. The sample belongs to a study of shared clonotypes between healthy human individuals. Terminally differentiated effector memory CD45RA+ cells were left out of the naive CD8 fraction, which was CD45RO-negative and positively selected for CCR7. Per the germline V gene, CDR1 is KGHSY and CDR2 is FQNENV. V was clipped by 3 bases and J by 0 bases, with 9 bases between them. The length of the CDR3 is 15 residues.

The TCR was taken from a man between 25 and 39 years old in good health. The chain recombines TRBV16 with TRBJ2-1; the D gene is possibly TRBD2 (6 bases). The sequenced material came from naive CD8+ T cells sorted from blood. The CDR3 nucleotides read TGTGCCAGCAGCCATAGGACTACCTCCTACAATGAGCAGTTCTTC. Its translation: CASSHRTTSYNEQFF.